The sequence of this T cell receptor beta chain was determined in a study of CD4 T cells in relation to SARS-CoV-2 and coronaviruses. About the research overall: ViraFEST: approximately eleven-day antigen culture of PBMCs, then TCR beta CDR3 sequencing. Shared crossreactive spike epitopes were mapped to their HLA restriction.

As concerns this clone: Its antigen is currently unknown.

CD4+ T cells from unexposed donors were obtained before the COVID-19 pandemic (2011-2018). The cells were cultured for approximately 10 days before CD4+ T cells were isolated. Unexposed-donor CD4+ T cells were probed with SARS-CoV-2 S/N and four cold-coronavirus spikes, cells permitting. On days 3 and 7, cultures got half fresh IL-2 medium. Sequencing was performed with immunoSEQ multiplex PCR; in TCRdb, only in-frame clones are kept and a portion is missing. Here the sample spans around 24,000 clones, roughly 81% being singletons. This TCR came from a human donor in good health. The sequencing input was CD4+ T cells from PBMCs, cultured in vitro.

CDR3 in DNA: TGTGCCAGCAGCCCTGGGGGGAGAGACACAGATACGCAGTATTTT. Translated, it gives CASSPGGRDTDTQYF. V is TRBV7-2 and J is TRBJ2-3; weak D call: TRBD2 (6 bases). Between the trimmed V and J ends, which lost 5 bases and 2 bases, there was a span of 14 bases. CDR1 is SGHTA, CDR2 FQGNSA, per germline. The CDR3 is made up of 15 amino acids.